The clone carrying this T cell receptor (beta chain) appeared a single time. The source of the sample is a study of blood T cell repertoires in COVID-19. Authors' methods: Estimation of nucleated cell counts was performed using reference gene primer amplification. Generated by immunoSEQ multiplex PCR, the TCRdb table keeps only in-frame clones and is missing some. For V, J and clone size, that table is used; D and trimming come from the DNA. The table records 120,000 or so clones, roughly 88% of them present only once. The clonotype was recovered from a man between 35 and 55 years old with acute or convalescent COVID-19. The specimen sequenced was peripheral blood.

CDR3 amino acids: CASSLAASYEQYF. CDR3 in DNA: TGTGCCAGCAGCTTGGCGGCTAGCTACGAGCAGTACTTC. J is TRBJ2-7 and V is TRBV5-4; D unclear. V lost 0 bases to trimming and J lost 3 bases, with 7 bases between them. The CDR3 contains 13 residues. Germline CDR1 SGHNT, CDR2 YYREEE (reference sequence).